This TCR beta chain comes out of a study of T cell responses to AZD1222 COVID-19 vaccine. General study points: The span of vaccine-associated CD4 TCRs extended across spike, with dominance at 160-218 and 743-854. A mostly white British donor set with more females was recruited, and clonal diversity was possibly underestimated.

The CDR3 sequence is 14 residues long. Germline V gene sequence: CDR1 SEHNR, CDR2 FQNEAQ (reference sequence). V lost 6 bases and J lost 2; bases outside the gene matches: 5. As to this clone: Its antigen remains unknown.

Second-dose timings of about 4 or about 12 weeks were pooled. Clones were read by immunoSEQ multiplex PCR, and TCRdb kept only the in-frame ones, dropping some. The table has some 74,000 clones, roughly 87% seen once. Sequencing was performed on peripheral blood, taken 28 days after the second AZD1222 dose. The receptor's source is an adult who received the AZD1222 COVID-19 vaccine. The chain joins TRBV7-9 to TRBJ1-1; 8 bases map to TRBD1. In nucleotides, the CDR3 is TGTGCCAGCAGAGCGGACAGGGCTAACACTGAAGCTTTCTTT. Translated, it gives CASRADRANTEAFF.